Given below is one T cell receptor (beta chain) in context. Its antigen is not known. Germline is not matched at one junction end, which may reflect a read error. The data are from a study of chemoradiotherapy in HPV16-positive cancers. Germline V gives CDR1 SGDLS, CDR2 YYNGEE. The CDR3 has 14 residues. Over chemoradiotherapy, repertoires were sampled more than once. General study findings and limits: HPV-responsive T-cell expansion during chemoradiotherapy was linked to improved recurrence-free survival in HPV16-positive patients. Candidate HPV-specific clones and E7-related TCR motifs grew in tumor during treatment.

The repertoire was sequenced with immunoSEQ multiplex PCR; TCRdb's copy has only in-frame clones and lacks some. The sample includes 13,000 to 15,000 clones, just under 70% of them seen just once. Sampling was done from a patient who underwent chemoradiotherapy. The TCR comes from a human donor with HPV-associated anogenital cancer. The chain couples TRBV9 to TRBJ2-1; 8 bases are a match to TRBD2. The CDR3 DNA reads TGTGCCAGCAGACCGGGGGGGTCCTCCAATGAGCAGTTCTTC. Translating it yields CASRPGGSSNEQFF.